Listed here are 28 T cell receptor beta chains from one sample, sequenced in a study of T cell responses to AZD1222 COVID-19 vaccine. The assay was immunoSEQ multiplex PCR, and TCRdb's table has in-frame clones only and misses some. Here the sample spans about 170,000 clones, approximately 92% being singletons. This material consisted of peripheral blood, taken on day 0 of AZD1222 vaccination. These receptors were collected from an adult in good health.

The chain recombines TRBV7-3 with TRBJ1-2; D not resolved. This CDR3 is built from 13 residues. Trimming stripped 1 base from V and 8 bases from J, with 11 bases between. Per the germline V gene, CDR1 is SGHTA and CDR2 is FQGTGA. In DNA, the CDR3 is TGTGCCAGCAGCTTAAACGGAGGCCGAGGCTACACCTTC. Amino acid sequence: CASSLNGGRGYTF.

The gene calls are TRBV9 and TRBJ1-6; D ambiguous. Germline loops: CDR1 SGDLS, CDR2 YYNGEE. The CDR3 is 15 amino acids. V lost 3 bases and J 0 bases, leaving 7 bases between the germline ends. This CDR3 reads CASSASSSYNSPLHF. CDR3 nucleotides: TGTGCCAGCAGCGCATCGAGCTCCTATAATTCACCCCTCCACTTT.

This chain joins TRBV9 and TRBJ1-3, with D possibly matching TRBD1 (5 bases). The V end was cut by 2 bases, the J end by 0 bases, with 12 bases between. The germline CDR1 and CDR2 sequences are SGDLS and YYNGEE. The length of the CDR3 is 16 residues. Here the CDR3 DNA reads TGTGCCAGCAGCGTCGGGGCAGCTCGCTCTGGAAACACCATATATTTT. Protein sequence: CASSVGAARSGNTIYF.

The chain employs TRBV15 and TRBJ1-4, with D possibly matching TRBD1 (5 bases). CDR3 length: 14 residues. CDR1 is LNHNV and CDR2 is YYDKDF in the germline V gene (reference sequence). The V end was cut by 0 bases, the J end by 8 bases, with 10 bases between. CDR3 region: CATSRDPGGEKLFF. CDR3 nucleotide sequence: TGTGCCACCAGCAGAGATCCTGGGGGGGAAAAACTGTTTTTT. Complete variable domain (other parts from reference TRBV15 and TRBJ1-4): DAMVIQNPRYQVTQFGKPVTLSCSQTLNHNVMYWYQQKSSQAPKLLFHYYDKDFNNEADTPDNFQSRRPNTSFCFLDIRSPGLGDTAMYLCATSRDPGGEKLFFGSGTQLSVL.

The CDR3 bases are TGTGCCAGCAGCCCGCCCCCGTACACTGAAGCTTTCTTT. Translating gives CASSPPPYTEAFF. This chain connects TRBV5-6 to TRBJ1-1; no clear D gene. CDR1 and CDR2 from the germline V gene are SGHDT and YYEEEE. This CDR3 spans 13 amino acids. V was clipped by 4 bases and J by 3 bases, with 10 bases between them. The full variable domain, completed using reference TRBV5-6 and TRBJ1-1, is DAGVTQSPTHLIKTRGQQVTLRCSPKSGHDTVSWYQQALGQGPQFIFQYYEEEERQRGNFPDRFSGHQFPNYSSELNVNALLLGDSALYLCASSPPPYTEAFFGQGTRLTVV.

V usage is TRBV5-1 and J usage is TRBJ1-2, with a tentative D call TRBD1 (6 bases). The CDR3 spans 14 residues. V lost 4 bases to trimming and J lost 4 bases, with 14 bases between them. Germline V gene lookup returns CDR1 SGHRS and CDR2 YFSETQ. The chain's CDR3 is CASSPLDSLYGYTF. The CDR3 nucleotides are TGCGCCAGCAGCCCCTTGGACAGCCTCTATGGCTACACCTTC.

The chain uses TRBV6-5 and TRBJ1-2, with TRBD1 identical over 7 bases. Per germline, CDR1 MNHEY and CDR2 SVGAGI. J was trimmed by 4 bases and V by 6 bases; bases with no gene match: 8. The CDR3 has 14 residues. The CDR3 DNA reads TGTGCCAGCAGCAAAGACAGGGCTCCCTATGGCTACACCTTC. Translating it yields CASSKDRAPYGYTF.

The chain joins TRBV11-2 to TRBJ1-1; no definite D call. From germline, CDR1 is SGHAT and CDR2 FQNNGV. The CDR3 has 12 amino acids. V lost 5 bases, J lost 12 bases, and 16 bases lay in between. The CDR3 here is CASSLTVSVTFF. Written as DNA, the CDR3 is TGTGCCAGCAGCCTCACAGTGAGTGTAACTTTCTTT.

The chain combines TRBV6-1 with TRBJ1-1; no clear D gene. The CDR3 is 13 amino acids. Germline V gives CDR1 MNHNS, CDR2 SASEGT. Between the trimmed V and J ends, which lost 3 bases and 0 bases, there was a span of 5 bases. This chain's CDR3 is CASSEVLNTEAFF. The DNA of the CDR3 is TGTGCCAGCAGTGAGGTGCTGAACACTGAAGCTTTCTTT.

V gene TRBV18 combines with J gene TRBJ1-1; D is uncertain. Germline CDR1 is KGHSH and CDR2 is LQKENI. This CDR3 is built from 12 residues. V was cut by 6 bases and J by 1 base, with 6 bases left in between. The CDR3 coding sequence is TGTGCCAGCTCGGGTCCGAACACTGAAGCTTTCTTT. Translation: CASSGPNTEAFF. Based on the CDR3 plus reference TRBV18 and TRBJ1-1, the full variable domain is NAGVMQNPRHLVRRRGQEARLRCSPMKGHSHVYWYRQLPEEGLKFMVYLQKENIIDESGMPKERFSAEFPKEGPSILRIQQVVRGDSAAYFCASSGPNTEAFFGQGTRLTVV.

CDR3 sequence reads: CASSPTGLGNTEAFF. The CDR3 coding sequence is TGTGCCAGCAGCCCAACGGGACTGGGAAACACTGAAGCTTTCTTT. The chain couples TRBV6-5 to TRBJ1-1, with D perhaps matching TRBD1 (5 bases). The V and J ends lost 6 bases and 2 bases respectively, with 16 bases between them. Germline CDR1 MNHEY, CDR2 SVGAGI. The CDR3 consists of 15 residues.

CDR3: CASSQAKGVGSYNSPLHF. For the CDR3, the DNA is TGTGCCAGCAGCCAAGCTAAGGGGGTAGGCTCCTATAATTCACCCCTCCACTTT. This chain links TRBV3-1 (or the pseudogene TRBV3-2) with TRBJ1-6; a possible D gene is TRBD1 (6 bases). Germline assignment: CDR1 LGHDT and CDR2 YNNKEL (reference sequence). The CDR3 runs to 18 residues. Trimming took 1 base from V and 0 from J, leaving 13 bases between them.

CDR3 sequence (DNA): TGTGCCAGCAGCCAAGGGGTGGCGGCGTCACCCCTCCACTTT. It translates to CASSQGVAASPLHF. The genes are TRBV3-1 (or the pseudogene TRBV3-2) and TRBJ1-6, with D hard to call. Germline-derived CDR1 and CDR2 are LGHDT and YNNKEL (reference sequence). The ends were cut back, 1 base at V and 10 bases at J, with 11 bases in the middle. CDR3 size: 14 residues.

The chain recombines TRBV7-2 with TRBJ2-7; D unresolved. Germline assignment: CDR1 SGHTA and CDR2 FQGNSA. The CDR3 loop spans 13 amino acids. Trimming stripped 0 bases from V and 6 bases from J, with 9 bases between. The CDR3: CASSLANEAEQYF. CDR3 coding DNA: TGTGCCAGCAGCTTAGCGAATGAGGCCGAGCAGTACTTC. The full variable domain, rest sourced from reference TRBV7-2 and TRBJ2-7, is GAGVSQSPSNKVTEKGKDVELRCDPISGHTALYWYRQSLGQGLEFLIYFQGNSAPDKSGLPSDRFSAERTGGSVSTLTIQRTQQEDSAVYLCASSLANEAEQYFGPGTRLTVT.

This chain links TRBV5-1 with TRBJ2-5; no reliable D call. The CDR3 has 13 residues. Deletions cut 4 bases from V and 1 base from J, with 8 bases between. Germline CDR1 SGHRS, CDR2 YFSETQ. This chain's CDR3 is CASSTNPQETQYF. The DNA for the CDR3 is TGCGCCAGCAGCACCAATCCCCAAGAGACCCAGTACTTC.

The chain is built from TRBV11-3 and TRBJ2-1; 11 bases line up with TRBD1. The CDR3 length is 17 residues. Germline CDR1 and CDR2: SGHNT and YENEEA. The J segment lost 1 base and the V segment lost 3 bases, leaving 5 bases of the junction unmatched. The CDR3 is CASSLDRGLASYNEQFF. CDR3 DNA: TGTGCCAGCAGCTTGGACAGGGGGCTCGCATCCTACAATGAGCAGTTCTTC.

The chain employs TRBV3-1 (or the pseudogene TRBV3-2) and TRBJ1-1; D is undetermined. V dropped 1 base and J dropped 1 base, with 4 bases sitting between them. Per germline, CDR1 LGHDT and CDR2 YNNKEL (reference sequence). The CDR3 extends over 13 amino acids. This CDR3 is CASSQVANTEAFF. As DNA, the CDR3 is TGTGCCAGCAGCCAAGTCGCGAACACTGAAGCTTTCTTT.

This CDR3 is CASSFVDRSNQPQHF. In DNA, the CDR3 is TGTGCCAGCAGTTTCGTTGACAGAAGCAATCAGCCCCAGCATTTT. V is TRBV28 and J is TRBJ1-5; D is possibly TRBD1 (5 bases). The germline V and J ends were trimmed by 3 bases and 1 base, with 10 bases remaining between them. Germline V gene sequence: CDR1 MDHEN, CDR2 SYDVKM. The CDR3 spans 15 residues.

The chain combines TRBV3-1 (or the pseudogene TRBV3-2) with TRBJ1-2; D remains unclear. Germline CDR1 is LGHDT and CDR2 is YNNKEL (reference sequence). This CDR3 has 14 residues. Trimming removed 1 base from V and 2 bases from J, with 8 bases in between. The CDR3 coding sequence is TGTGCCAGCAGCCAAGCCCCCTTAAACTATGGCTACACCTTC. Encoded protein: CASSQAPLNYGYTF.

This chain joins TRBV7-3 and TRBJ2-5; D uncertain. Germline V lookup: CDR1 SGHTA, CDR2 FQGTGA. CDR3 size: 13 residues. Trimming pared 2 bases from V and 1 base from J, leaving 5 bases between. The CDR3 loop reads CASSLGPQETQYF. CDR3 sequence (DNA): TGTGCCAGCAGCTTAGGCCCCCAAGAGACCCAGTACTTC.

CDR3 residues: CASSILGSSYEQYF. DNA of the CDR3: TGTGCCAGTAGTATCCTGGGTTCCTCCTACGAGCAGTACTTC. The chain has TRBV19 and TRBJ2-7; no clear D. This CDR3 is built from 14 residues. CDR1 is LNHDA and CDR2 is SQIVND in the germline V gene (reference sequence). The V end was cut by 3 bases, the J end by 0 bases, with 9 bases between.

The chain recombines TRBV18 with TRBJ2-5; no clear D gene. Germline CDR1 reads KGHSH; CDR2 reads LQKENI. CDR3 length: 13 residues. V was clipped by 7 bases and J by 1 base, with 10 bases between them. CDR3 nucleotides: TGTGCCAGCTTGGGCGGCCTCCAAGAGACCCAGTACTTC. Residues: CASLGGLQETQYF.

J is TRBJ2-2 and V is TRBV5-4, with TRBD2 matching 7 bases. This CDR3 has 15 amino acids. Germline loops: CDR1 SGHNT, CDR2 YYREEE (reference sequence). V gave up 2 bases and J gave up 6 bases; unmatched junction bases: 7. CDR3 residues: CASSLGGRGAGELFF. The CDR3 coding sequence is TGTGCCAGCAGCTTAGGCGGGAGAGGCGCCGGGGAGCTGTTTTTT. Drawing the rest from reference TRBV5-4 and TRBJ2-2, the complete variable domain is ETGVTQSPTHLIKTRGQQVTLRCSSQSGHNTVSWYQQALGQGPQFIFQYYREEENGRGNFPPRFSGLQFPNYSSELNVNALELDDSALYLCASSLGGRGAGELFFGEGSRLTVL.

The chain recombines TRBV4-3 with TRBJ2-1; 11 bases align to TRBD2. This CDR3 spans 16 amino acids. The V segment lost 0 bases and the J segment 10 bases; nucleotides outside the gene matches: 8. CDR1 and CDR2 (germline): LGHNA, YSLEER. CDR3 nucleotides: TGCGCCAGCAGCCAAGAGGGTAGCGGGGGGGCCAGGGAGCAGTTCTTC. Its translation is CASSQEGSGGAREQFF.

The chain is built from TRBV5-1 and TRBJ2-1; D unresolved. Per germline, CDR1 SGHRS and CDR2 YFSETQ. The V gene lost 3 bases and the J gene lost 0 bases, with 10 bases spanning the gap. This CDR3 is built from 15 residues. For the CDR3, the DNA is TGCGCCAGCAGCTACACCTTTAGCTCCTACAATGAGCAGTTCTTC. Encoded protein: CASSYTFSSYNEQFF. Based on the CDR3 plus reference TRBV5-1 and TRBJ2-1, the full variable domain is KAGVTQTPRYLIKTRGQQVTLSCSPISGHRSVSWYQQTPGQGLQFLFEYFSETQRNKGNFPGRFSGRQFSNSRSEMNVSTLELGDSALYLCASSYTFSSYNEQFFGPGTRLTVL.

V usage is TRBV19 and J usage is TRBJ1-5; D unclear. Trimming removed 4 bases at V and 2 bases at J, with 12 bases between. CDR3 size: 15 residues. CDR1 is LNHDA and CDR2 is SQIVND in the germline V gene (reference sequence). The CDR3 region is CASSNWAHGNQPQHF. As DNA, the CDR3 is TGTGCCAGTAGTAATTGGGCCCATGGCAATCAGCCCCAGCATTTT.

Notes on this clone: Other nucleotide sequences in the sample specify the same CDR3. The chain links TRBV29-1 to TRBJ2-3; tentative D call: TRBD2 (6 bases). V shed 3 bases and J shed 0 bases, with 7 bases lying between them. The germline V gene has CDR1 SQVTM and CDR2 ANQGSEA. The CDR3 length is 13 residues. The CDR3 loop reads CSVEGTSTDTQYF. CDR3 bases: TGCAGCGTTGAGGGGACTAGCACAGATACGCAGTATTTT.

The chain is built from TRBV2 and TRBJ2-1; D may be TRBD1 or TRBD2 (5 bases each). The CDR3 loop spans 17 amino acids. In germline, CDR1 is SNHLY, CDR2 FYNNEI. Trimming took 0 bases from V and 4 from J, leaving 16 bases between them. The CDR3 loop reads CASSEAWSGQVYNEQFF. The CDR3 bases are TGTGCCAGCAGTGAAGCGTGGTCGGGGCAGGTTTACAATGAGCAGTTCTTC.